One and the same sample provided the 25 T cell receptor beta chains below, sequenced in a study of shared clonotypes between healthy human individuals. The table came from immunoSEQ multiplex PCR; TCRdb's copy has only in-frame clones and leaves some out. The sample shows 2 million to 2.5 million clones, 95% of them seen only once. The source material was naive CD4+ T cells sorted from blood. Regarding subset: CD45RA+ positively selected. The receptors shown here come from a man aged 18 to 30 in good health.

The chain uses TRBV4-1 and TRBJ1-1, with 7 positions matching TRBD1. The junction had 9 bases not matched to a gene; V was cut back by 6 bases and J by 5 bases. This CDR3 is 14 amino acids long. CDR1 MGHRA and CDR2 YSYEKL come from the germline V gene. The CDR3, as DNA: TGCGCCAGCAGACCGACAGGGATGGGAACTGAAGCTTTCTTT. Translation: CASRPTGMGTEAFF.

The genes are TRBV5-5 and TRBJ2-7; D is ambiguous. This CDR3 spans 14 amino acids. Germline V CDR1 and CDR2: SGHKS, YYEKEE (reference sequence). Trimming left V 0 bases short and J 2 bases short, with 9 bases between. The CDR3 region is CASSLAGSAYEQYF. In DNA, the CDR3 is TGTGCCAGCAGCTTGGCCGGTAGTGCCTACGAGCAGTACTTC. The whole variable domain, remainder taken from reference TRBV5-5 and TRBJ2-7, is DAGVTQSPTHLIKTRGQQVTLRCSPISGHKSVSWYQQVLGQGPQFIFQYYEKEERGRGNFPDRFSARQFPNYSSELNVNALLLGDSALYLCASSLAGSAYEQYFGPGTRLTVT.

The CDR3 spells CASSQTIVQETQYF. CDR3 sequence (DNA): TGTGCCAGCAGCCAAACAATTGTCCAAGAGACCCAGTACTTC. The V gene is TRBV7-9, the J gene TRBJ2-5; the D is unclear. V was pared by 5 bases and J by 1 base, with 11 bases between. The CDR3 runs to 14 residues. In germline, CDR1 is SEHNR, CDR2 FQNEAQ (reference sequence).

The chain carries TRBV5-4 and TRBJ2-4, with 8 bases identical to TRBD2. CDR1 and CDR2 (germline): SGHNT, YYREEE (reference sequence). The CDR3 totals 16 residues. Trimming took 1 base from V and 2 from J; bases not matched to a gene: 5. CDR3 sequence reads: CASSLKAGESKNIQYF. The CDR3, as DNA: TGTGCCAGCAGCTTGAAAGCGGGAGAATCCAAAAACATTCAGTACTTC.

The chain recombines TRBV9 with TRBJ2-1; TRBD2 is a possible D gene (6 bases). Germline V lookup: CDR1 SGDLS, CDR2 YYNGEE. This CDR3 contains 14 residues. Trimming took off 2 bases at V and 3 bases at J, with 9 bases between the two ends. The CDR3 DNA is TGTGCCAGCAGCGTTAGCGGATTCTACAATGAGCAGTTCTTC. This translates into CASSVSGFYNEQFF.

The V and J genes are TRBV5-1 and TRBJ2-5; 11 nucleotides line up with TRBD1. The length of the CDR3 is 15 residues. Germline trimming cut 0 bases from V and 5 bases from J; bases unmatched to any gene: 3. Germline-derived CDR1 and CDR2 are SGHRS and YFSETQ. CDR3 region: CASSLGTGGKETQYF. CDR3 bases: TGCGCCAGCAGCTTGGGGACAGGGGGCAAGGAGACCCAGTACTTC.

The sample holds one count of this clone. This rearrangement joins TRBV28 to TRBJ2-7, with D perhaps matching TRBD2 (5 bases). This CDR3 is built from 12 residues. The germline V gene has CDR1 MDHEN and CDR2 SYDVKM. The germline V and J ends were trimmed by 6 bases and 6 bases, with 12 bases remaining between them. The CDR3 sequence: CASRGRESEQYF. Here the CDR3 DNA reads TGTGCCAGCAGGGGAAGGGAGAGCGAGCAGTACTTC.

This clone was seen only once. This chain connects TRBV28 to TRBJ1-5; TRBD1 matches at 7 bases. This CDR3 is built from 13 residues. V was clipped by 6 bases and J by 8 bases; unmatched bases: 7. Germline assignment: CDR1 MDHEN and CDR2 SYDVKM. Here the CDR3 DNA reads TGTGCCAGCAGGGGGCAGGGGGGGAAGCCCCAGCATTTT. Translated, it gives CASRGQGGKPQHF.

J is TRBJ2-1 and V is TRBV29-1; 7 bases fit TRBD2. V trimming: 3 bases; J trimming: 6 bases; junction bases outside the gene matches: 8. Germline V lookup: CDR1 SQVTM, CDR2 ANQGSEA. This CDR3 is 14 amino acids long. CDR3 loop: CSVDGGGLGNEQFF. CDR3 nucleotide sequence: TGCAGCGTTGACGGCGGGGGATTGGGCAATGAGCAGTTCTTC.

The chain employs TRBV27 and TRBJ2-7, with TRBD1 matching 8 bases. The V segment lost 4 bases and the J segment 2 bases; nucleotides outside the gene matches: 7. Germline assignment: CDR1 MNHEY and CDR2 SMNVEV (reference sequence). This CDR3 contains 15 residues. CDR3 sequence: CASSSTGTGAYEQYF. For the CDR3, the DNA is TGTGCCAGCAGTTCCACGGGGACAGGCGCCTACGAGCAGTACTTC.

The chain employs TRBV4-1 and TRBJ1-6; unclear D gene. CDR1 and CDR2 (germline): MGHRA, YSYEKL. This CDR3 spans 14 amino acids. V gave up 4 bases and J gave up 8 bases, with 12 bases separating them. DNA for the CDR3: TGCGCCAGCAGCCGAGGGTTATTGGATTCACCCCTCCACTTT. Amino acids: CASSRGLLDSPLHF.

The chain couples TRBV7-9 to TRBJ2-5; 7 bases are a match to TRBD2. Trimming at V came to 1 base and at J to 3 bases, leaving 11 bases not matched to a gene. Germline V gives CDR1 SEHNR, CDR2 FQNEAQ (reference sequence). The CDR3 is 17 residues long. CDR3 in amino acids: CASSLGARPGGEETQYF. The CDR3 DNA is TGTGCCAGCAGCTTAGGGGCCAGACCGGGAGGTGAAGAGACCCAGTACTTC. The full variable domain, with the rest looked up from reference TRBV7-9 and TRBJ2-5, is DTGVSQNPRHKITKRGQNVTFRCDPISEHNRLYWYRQTLGQGPEFLTYFQNEAQLEKSRLLSDRFSAERPKGSFSTLEIQRTEQGDSAMYLCASSLGARPGGEETQYFGPGTRLLVL.

This rearrangement joins TRBV4-1 to TRBJ1-5, with D possibly matching TRBD1 (6 bases). Trimming took 1 base from V and 9 from J, leaving 16 bases between them. CDR1 is MGHRA, CDR2 YSYEKL, per germline. The CDR3 has 15 amino acids. Written as DNA, the CDR3 is TGCGCCAGCAGCCAAGGCATTACAGGGCGATCGCCCCAGCATTTT. Translating gives CASSQGITGRSPQHF.

This sequence joins TRBV7-8 and TRBJ2-2, with D maybe TRBD2 (6 bases). Germline V CDR1 and CDR2: SGHVS, FQNEAQ. Trimming left V 5 bases short and J 7 bases short, with 20 bases between. The CDR3 totals 16 residues. In DNA, the CDR3 is TGTGCCAGCAGCCCTGCGGGACTGTTGAACGGCGGGGAGCTGTTTTTT. The encoded protein is CASSPAGLLNGGELFF.

This chain joins TRBV6-1 and TRBJ2-7, with 8 bases fitting TRBD1. The CDR3 spans 15 residues. After removal of 6 bases from V and 3 bases from J, the junction contained 10 bases not matched to a gene. Germline V gene sequence: CDR1 MNHNS, CDR2 SASEGT. CDR3 sequence: CASRGTGGQHYEQYF. DNA for the CDR3: TGTGCCAGCAGGGGCACAGGGGGACAACACTACGAGCAGTACTTC.

The gene calls are TRBV2 and TRBJ2-7, with a weak D call TRBD2 (5 bases). In germline, CDR1 is SNHLY, CDR2 FYNNEI. V lost 1 base and J 10 bases, leaving 14 bases between the germline ends. The CDR3 length is 13 residues. CDR3 residues: CASSEGRVQKQYF. The CDR3 bases are TGTGCCAGCAGTGAAGGGCGGGTACAGAAACAGTACTTC.

The gene calls are TRBV19 and TRBJ1-2; D remains unclear. The V gene lost 5 bases and the J gene lost 6 bases, with 13 bases spanning the gap. The germline V gene has CDR1 LNHDA and CDR2 SQIVND (reference sequence). The CDR3 totals 13 residues. The CDR3 loop is CASSPARRDGYTF. The CDR3 DNA is TGTGCCAGTAGTCCGGCCCGGAGGGATGGCTACACCTTC.

The chain carries TRBV11-2 and TRBJ2-5; TRBD2 matches 15 bases. This CDR3 is built from 19 residues. Germline V lookup: CDR1 SGHAT, CDR2 FQNNGV. The trim removed 0 bases at V and 1 base at J, leaving 6 bases unmatched. The CDR3 protein is CASSLDLGLAGGVQETQYF. In nucleotides, the CDR3 is TGTGCCAGCAGCTTAGATCTCGGACTAGCGGGGGGGGTCCAAGAGACCCAGTACTTC.

The chain has TRBV11-1 and TRBJ1-1, with 9 bases aligning to TRBD1. Germline values: CDR1 SGHAT, CDR2 FQDESV (reference sequence). The ends lost 5 bases at V and 4 bases at J; junction bases unmatched: 2. The CDR3 spans 13 residues. The CDR3 DNA follows: TGTGCCAGCAGCCGGGACAGGGTCACTGAAGCTTTCTTT. Its protein product is CASSRDRVTEAFF.

As concerns this clone: Distinct nucleotide sequences in the sample also encode this CDR3. The chain links TRBV5-1 to TRBJ1-1; no clear D. Germline-derived CDR1 and CDR2 are SGHRS and YFSETQ. The CDR3 is 13 amino acids. V was trimmed by 2 bases and J by 0 bases, leaving 5 bases between them. The CDR3 is CASSLGMNTEAFF. CDR3 bases: TGCGCCAGCAGCTTAGGGATGAACACTGAAGCTTTCTTT.

The chain is built from TRBV10-3 and TRBJ2-1; 9 bases line up with TRBD1. The J segment lost 2 bases and the V segment lost 9 bases, leaving 2 bases of the junction unmatched. The germline V gene encodes CDR1 ENHRY and CDR2 SYGVKD. This CDR3 is built from 13 residues. The CDR3 here is CAIRTGAYNEQFF. The CDR3 DNA reads TGTGCCATAAGGACAGGGGCCTACAATGAGCAGTTCTTC.

The chain joins TRBV7-6 to TRBJ1-6; no definite D call. Germline V CDR1 and CDR2: SGHVS, FNYEAQ. The CDR3 is 15 residues long. Deletions cut 5 bases from V and 3 bases from J, with 11 bases between. CDR3 in amino acids: CASSLDVDYNSPLHF. In DNA form, the CDR3 reads TGTGCCAGCAGCCTAGATGTCGACTATAATTCACCCCTCCACTTT.

The chain uses TRBV7-9 and TRBJ2-5; 8 bases map to TRBD2. The junction had 8 bases not matched to a gene; V was cut back by 1 base and J by 4 bases. The CDR3 consists of 16 residues. The germline V gene encodes CDR1 SEHNR and CDR2 FQNEAQ (reference sequence). As DNA, the CDR3 is TGTGCCAGCAGCTTAGGGCGAGTAGCGGGGTTAGAGACCCAGTACTTC. Residues: CASSLGRVAGLETQYF.

Only one count was recorded for this clone. The rearrangement uses TRBV7-2 and TRBJ2-3; 8 bases align to TRBD2. After removal of 3 bases from V and 4 bases from J, the junction contained 6 bases not matched to a gene. CDR3 length equals 15 residues. Germline V gene lookup returns CDR1 SGHTA and CDR2 FQGNSA. CDR3 residues: CASSLAGGMADTQYF. The CDR3 DNA reads as TGTGCCAGCAGCTTGGCGGGAGGAATGGCAGATACGCAGTATTTT. The full variable domain, in which reference TRBV7-2 and TRBJ2-3 provide the parts outside the CDR3, is GAGVSQSPSNKVTEKGKDVELRCDPISGHTALYWYRQSLGQGLEFLIYFQGNSAPDKSGLPSDRFSAERTGGSVSTLTIQRTQQEDSAVYLCASSLAGGMADTQYFGPGTRLTVL.

The rearrangement links TRBV7-2 to TRBJ2-7; possibly TRBD1 or TRBD2 for D (5 bases each). This CDR3 contains 15 residues. With 4 bases removed from V and 0 bases from J, the gap between germline ends came to 13 bases. Germline V lookup: CDR1 SGHTA, CDR2 FQGNSA. CDR3 amino acids: CASSSETGTSYEQYF. Written as DNA, the CDR3 is TGTGCCAGCAGCTCCGAAACCGGGACCTCCTACGAGCAGTACTTC.